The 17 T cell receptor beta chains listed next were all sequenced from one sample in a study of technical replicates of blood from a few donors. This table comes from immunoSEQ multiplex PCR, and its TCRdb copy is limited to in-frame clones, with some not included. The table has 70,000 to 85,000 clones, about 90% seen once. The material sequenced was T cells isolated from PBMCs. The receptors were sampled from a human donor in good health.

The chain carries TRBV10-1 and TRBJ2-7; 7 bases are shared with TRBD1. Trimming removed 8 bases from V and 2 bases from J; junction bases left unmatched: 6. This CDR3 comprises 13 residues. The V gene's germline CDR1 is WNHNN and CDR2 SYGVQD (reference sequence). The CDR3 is CASQDREPYEQYF. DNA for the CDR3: TGCGCCAGCCAAGACAGGGAGCCCTACGAGCAGTACTTC.

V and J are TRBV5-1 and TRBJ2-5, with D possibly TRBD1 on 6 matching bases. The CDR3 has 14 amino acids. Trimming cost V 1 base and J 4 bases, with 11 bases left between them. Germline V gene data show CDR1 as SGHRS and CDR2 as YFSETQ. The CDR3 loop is CASSLRSGVETQYF. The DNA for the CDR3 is TGCGCCAGCAGCTTGAGGTCAGGGGTAGAGACCCAGTACTTC.

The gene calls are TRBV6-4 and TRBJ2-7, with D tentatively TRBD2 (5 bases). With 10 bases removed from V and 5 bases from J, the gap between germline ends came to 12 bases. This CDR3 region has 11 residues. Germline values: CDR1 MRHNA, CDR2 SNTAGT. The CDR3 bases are TGTGCCACCCAACTAGTAAACGAGCAGTACTTC. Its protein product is CATQLVNEQYF.

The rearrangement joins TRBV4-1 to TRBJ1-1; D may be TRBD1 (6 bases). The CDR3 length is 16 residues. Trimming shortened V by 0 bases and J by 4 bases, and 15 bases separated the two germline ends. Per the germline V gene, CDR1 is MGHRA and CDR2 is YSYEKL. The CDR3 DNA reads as TGCGCCAGCAGCCAAGATGTCGGGGGGCTGGGCACTGAAGCTTTCTTT. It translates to CASSQDVGGLGTEAFF.

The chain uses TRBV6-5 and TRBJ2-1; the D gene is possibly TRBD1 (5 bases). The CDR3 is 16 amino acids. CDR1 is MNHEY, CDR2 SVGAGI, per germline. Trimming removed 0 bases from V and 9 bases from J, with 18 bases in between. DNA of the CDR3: TGTGCCAGCAGTTACTCGTCGGCAGGCAGGGTCGGTGAGCAGTTCTTC. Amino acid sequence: CASSYSSAGRVGEQFF.

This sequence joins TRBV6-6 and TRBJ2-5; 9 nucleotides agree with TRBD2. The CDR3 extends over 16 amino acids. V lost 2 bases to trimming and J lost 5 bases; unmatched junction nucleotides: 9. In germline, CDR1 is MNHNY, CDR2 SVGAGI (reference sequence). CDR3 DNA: TGTGCCAGCAGTTACCCCTCCGCTAGCGGGGAGGAGACCCAGTACTTC. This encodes CASSYPSASGEETQYF.

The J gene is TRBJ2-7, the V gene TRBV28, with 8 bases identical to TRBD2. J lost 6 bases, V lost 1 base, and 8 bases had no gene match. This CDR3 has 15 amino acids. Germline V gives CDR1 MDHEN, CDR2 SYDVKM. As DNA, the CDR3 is TGTGCCAGCAGTTTATCAACGGGAGGGCATATCGAGCAGTACTTC. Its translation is CASSLSTGGHIEQYF.

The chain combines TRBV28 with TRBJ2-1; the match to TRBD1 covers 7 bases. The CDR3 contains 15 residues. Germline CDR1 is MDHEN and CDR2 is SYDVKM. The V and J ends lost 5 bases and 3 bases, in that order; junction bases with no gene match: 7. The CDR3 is CASSGDSQLYNEQFF. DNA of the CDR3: TGTGCCAGCAGTGGGGACAGCCAACTCTACAATGAGCAGTTCTTC.

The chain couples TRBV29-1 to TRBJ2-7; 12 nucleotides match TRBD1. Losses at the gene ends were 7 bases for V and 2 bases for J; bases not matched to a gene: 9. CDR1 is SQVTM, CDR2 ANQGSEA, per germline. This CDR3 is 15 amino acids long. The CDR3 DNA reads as TGCAGCGCTAGGGACAGGGGGCCGTCCACCTACGAGCAGTACTTC. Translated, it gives CSARDRGPSTYEQYF.

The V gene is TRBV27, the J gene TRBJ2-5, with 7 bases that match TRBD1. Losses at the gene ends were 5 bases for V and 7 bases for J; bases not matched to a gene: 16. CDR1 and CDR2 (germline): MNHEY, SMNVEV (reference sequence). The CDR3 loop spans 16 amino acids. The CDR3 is CASSPEGTETLLTQYF. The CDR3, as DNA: TGTGCCAGCAGTCCGGAAGGGACAGAGACTTTGTTGACCCAGTACTTC.

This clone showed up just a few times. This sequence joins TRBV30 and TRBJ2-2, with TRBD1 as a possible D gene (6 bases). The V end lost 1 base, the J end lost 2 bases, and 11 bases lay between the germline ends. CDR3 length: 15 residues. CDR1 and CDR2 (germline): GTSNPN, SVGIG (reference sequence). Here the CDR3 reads CAWSALGANTGELFF. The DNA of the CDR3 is TGTGCCTGGAGTGCCCTGGGGGCTAACACCGGGGAGCTGTTTTTT. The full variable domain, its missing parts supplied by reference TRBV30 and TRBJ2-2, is SQTIHQWPATLVQPVGSPLSLECTVEGTSNPNLYWYRQAAGRGLQLLFYSVGIGQISSEVPQNLSASRPQDRQFILSSKKLLLSDSGFYLCAWSALGANTGELFFGEGSRLTVL.

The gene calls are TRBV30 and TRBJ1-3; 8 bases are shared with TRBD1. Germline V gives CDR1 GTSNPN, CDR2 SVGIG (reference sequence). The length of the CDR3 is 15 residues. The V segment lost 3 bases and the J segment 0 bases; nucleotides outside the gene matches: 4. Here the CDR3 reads CAWSQGASSGNTIYF. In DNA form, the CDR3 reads TGTGCCTGGAGCCAGGGGGCATCCTCTGGAAACACCATATATTTT. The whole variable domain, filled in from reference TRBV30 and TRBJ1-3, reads SQTIHQWPATLVQPVGSPLSLECTVEGTSNPNLYWYRQAAGRGLQLLFYSVGIGQISSEVPQNLSASRPQDRQFILSSKKLLLSDSGFYLCAWSQGASSGNTIYFGEGSWLTVV.

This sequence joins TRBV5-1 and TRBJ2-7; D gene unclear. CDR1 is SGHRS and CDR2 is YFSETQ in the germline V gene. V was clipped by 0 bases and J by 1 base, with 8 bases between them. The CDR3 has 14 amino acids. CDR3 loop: CASSLVQKSYEQYF. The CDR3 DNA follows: TGCGCCAGCAGCTTGGTCCAGAAGTCCTACGAGCAGTACTTC.

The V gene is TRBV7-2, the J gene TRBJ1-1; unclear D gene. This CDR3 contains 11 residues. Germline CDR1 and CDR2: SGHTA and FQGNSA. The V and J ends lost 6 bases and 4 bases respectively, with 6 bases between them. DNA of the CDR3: TGTGCCAGCAGGGCGGGCACTGAAGCTTTCTTT. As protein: CASRAGTEAFF. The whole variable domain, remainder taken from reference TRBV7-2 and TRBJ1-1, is GAGVSQSPSNKVTEKGKDVELRCDPISGHTALYWYRQSLGQGLEFLIYFQGNSAPDKSGLPSDRFSAERTGGSVSTLTIQRTQQEDSAVYLCASRAGTEAFFGQGTRLTVV.

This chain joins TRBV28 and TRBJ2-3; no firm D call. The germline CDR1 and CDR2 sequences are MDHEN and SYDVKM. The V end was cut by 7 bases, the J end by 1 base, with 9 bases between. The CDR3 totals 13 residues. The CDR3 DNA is TGTGCCAGCACTACCGGAGGCACAGATACGCAGTATTTT. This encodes CASTTGGTDTQYF. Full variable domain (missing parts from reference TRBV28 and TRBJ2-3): DVKVTQSSRYLVKRTGEKVFLECVQDMDHENMFWYRQDPGLGLRLIYFSYDVKMKEKGDIPEGYSVSREKKERFSLILESASTNQTSMYLCASTTGGTDTQYFGPGTRLTVL.

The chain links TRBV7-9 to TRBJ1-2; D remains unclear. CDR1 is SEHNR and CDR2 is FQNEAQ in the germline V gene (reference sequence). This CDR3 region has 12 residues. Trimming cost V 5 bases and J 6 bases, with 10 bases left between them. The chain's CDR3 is CASSPGGDGYTF. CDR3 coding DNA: TGTGCCAGCAGCCCCGGTGGAGATGGCTACACCTTC.

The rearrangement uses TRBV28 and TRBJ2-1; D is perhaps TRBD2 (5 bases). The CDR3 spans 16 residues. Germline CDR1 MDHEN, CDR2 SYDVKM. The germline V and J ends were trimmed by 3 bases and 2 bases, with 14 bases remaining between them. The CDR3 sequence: CASSLTTSRAYNEQFF. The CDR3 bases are TGTGCCAGCAGTTTGACTACCTCCCGAGCCTACAATGAGCAGTTCTTC.